The 7 T cell receptor beta chains listed next were all sequenced from one sample in a study of radiation and T cells in renal cell carcinoma. The time point denotes: blood 2 weeks post-SBRT. The treatment was: 15 Gy SBRT to primary tumor, nephrectomy 4 weeks later. The protocol was immunoSEQ multiplex PCR, while the TCRdb copy is restricted to in-frame clones and leaves out a portion. This sample has 120,000 or so clones; 80% to 90% occur once, and the top ten carry 1.9%. This material consisted of blood, taken from a patient whose treatment included radiotherapy and nephrectomy. The receptors come from a woman in her sixties with renal cell carcinoma.

The V and J genes are TRBV28 and TRBJ1-6, with 7 nucleotides matching TRBD1. This CDR3 region has 15 residues. V shed 8 bases, J shed 6 bases, and the junction held 10 bases outside the gene matches. CDR1 MDHEN and CDR2 SYDVKM come from the germline V gene. DNA of the CDR3: TGTGCCAGCTTCCCCCGGGACAGAATTAATTCACCCCTCCACTTT. Protein product: CASFPRDRINSPLHF.

CDR3 protein: CASSTDGGMNTEAFF. The CDR3 region has the DNA TGTGCCAGCAGTACGGACGGGGGGATGAACACTGAAGCTTTCTTT. The chain combines TRBV2 with TRBJ1-1; a possible D gene is TRBD1 (5 bases). In germline, CDR1 is SNHLY, CDR2 FYNNEI. The V gene lost 5 bases and the J gene lost 0 bases, with 13 bases spanning the gap. This CDR3 region has 15 residues.

Note on this clone: The identical CDR3 is also encoded by other nucleotide sequences in the sample. The V call is TRBV7-2, the J call TRBJ2-3; D may correspond to TRBD1 or TRBD2 (6 bases each). The V end lost 1 base, the J end lost 0 bases, and 8 bases lay between the germline ends. This CDR3 has 15 residues. The V gene's germline CDR1 is SGHTA and CDR2 FQGNSA. This CDR3 is CASSLDGGSTDTQYF. The DNA for the CDR3 is TGTGCCAGCAGCTTAGACGGGGGCAGCACAGATACGCAGTATTTT.

The chain carries TRBV6-5 and TRBJ1-1; D gene ambiguous. From germline, CDR1 is MNHEY and CDR2 SVGAGI. Trimming took 1 base from V and 4 from J, leaving 13 bases between them. This CDR3 spans 15 amino acids. The DNA for the CDR3 is TGTGCCAGCAGTTACTTCGAGGCCCGGGGCACTGAAGCTTTCTTT. It codes for CASSYFEARGTEAFF.

The V call is TRBV11-3, the J call TRBJ2-7; D unclear. Per germline, CDR1 SGHNT and CDR2 YENEEA. Trimming took 1 base from V and 0 from J, leaving 7 bases between them. This CDR3 has 14 residues. CDR3 protein: CASSLGVGSYEQYF. CDR3 sequence (DNA): TGTGCCAGCAGCTTAGGGGTAGGCTCCTACGAGCAGTACTTC.

The rearrangement uses TRBV9 and TRBJ2-1; 9 positions match TRBD2. The length of the CDR3 is 18 residues. CDR1 SGDLS and CDR2 YYNGEE come from the germline V gene. Trimming at V came to 2 bases and at J to 1 base, leaving 10 bases not matched to a gene. The CDR3 spells CASSVYGHSGSSYNEQFF. The DNA for the CDR3 is TGTGCCAGCAGCGTGTACGGCCATAGCGGGAGTTCCTACAATGAGCAGTTCTTC.

The J gene is TRBJ1-4, the V gene TRBV20-1; D is unclear. The CDR3 loop spans 10 amino acids. V lost 6 bases and J lost 5, with 4 bases in between. Germline CDR1 and CDR2: DFQATT and SNEGSKA (reference sequence). CDR3 sequence (DNA): TGCAGTGCCCCAAATGAAAAACTGTTTTTT. Translating it yields CSAPNEKLFF.